Presented here are 5 T cell receptor beta chains from one specimen sequenced in a study of read filtering for tumor transcriptome and immune sequencing (dated by TCRdb to about 2020). Sequenced using an Illumina HiSeq 4000. Starting from 400 ng RNA, TCR libraries were constructed with the Immunoverse kit using molecular barcoded adaptors that cover the alpha/delta and beta/gamma chains. Using fastp trimming at Q25 and MiXCR clonotype assembly, TCRdb reanalyzed the public sequencing data and kept in-frame beta chains. One record per CDR3 amino acid sequence lists the most common genes and DNA. Counted in this sample were tens of thousands of distinct CDR3 sequences; 20% to 25% of them appeared once. Approximately 17% of the sample comes from the top ten. The sample taken for sequencing was a population of CD138-negative cells sorted from bone marrow. The label giving this sample's cell subset or site can be read as: bone marrow mononuclear cells depleted of CD138+ plasma/myeloma cells by negative magnetic selection. The receptors were sampled from a donor at least 40 years old with multiple myeloma.

The sample holds one count of this clonotype. A read error may be the cause here, since a much bigger clone is one base away. The chain joins TRBV20-1 to TRBJ2-5; D perhaps matches TRBD1 (6 bases). The germline CDR1 and CDR2 sequences are DFQATT and SNEGSKA (reference sequence). The CDR3 runs 12 residues. V shed 6 bases and J shed 5 bases, with 13 bases lying between them. CDR3 in DNA: TGCAGTGCCAGGGGTGGAGCGGAGACCCAGTACTTC. Translated: CSARGGAETQYF.

A remark on this clonotype: This may be a read error: a much more frequent sequence differs by one nucleotide. The V and J genes are TRBV5-6 and TRBJ2-3; 10 bases are shared with TRBD2. CDR3 length: 16 amino acids. Germline-derived CDR1 and CDR2 are SGHDT and YYEEEE. CDR3 in DNA: TGTGCCAGCAGCTTGAGGCTAGCGGGAGATTCGGATATGCAGTATTTT. Amino acids: CASSLRLAGDSDMQYF.

The CDR3 sequence is CSARDTTRDLGRNTIYF. The CDR3 DNA reads as TGCAGTGCTAGAGACACTACCCGGGACCTCGGGAGAAACACCATATATTTT. This chain connects TRBV20-1 to TRBJ1-3; TRBD1 is a possible D gene (5 bases). The CDR3 length is 17 residues. CDR1 and CDR2 (germline): DFQATT, SNEGSKA (reference sequence). V lost 0 bases to trimming and J lost 5 bases, with 20 bases between them.

V and J are TRBV12-5 and TRBJ2-5; D perhaps matches TRBD2 (6 bases). V lost 4 bases, J lost 5 bases, and 20 bases lay in between. The germline V gene has CDR1 LGHNT and CDR2 FRNRAP. This CDR3 contains 16 residues. This chain's CDR3 is CASGSGVSRIGETQYF. CDR3 in DNA: TGTGCTAGTGGTTCGGGAGTGAGCAGGATTGGGGAGACCCAGTACTTC.

This clonotype was found many times. The rearrangement joins TRBV20-1 to TRBJ1-2, with D hard to call. CDR3 length: 13 residues. The germline V and J ends were trimmed by 8 bases and 3 bases, with 16 bases remaining between them. Per germline, CDR1 DFQATT and CDR2 SNEGSKA (reference sequence). Here the CDR3 reads CSSRERGDYGYTF. CDR3 DNA sequence: TGCAGTTCACGGGAGCGCGGAGACTATGGCTACACCTTC.